This T cell receptor beta chain derives from a study of blood T cell repertoires in COVID-19. The wider study: Some COVID-19 samples were acute and others convalescent; all came from the United States, Italy and Spain.

All enrollees were about 18 to 100 years old and from fewer than 25 US areas. Each participant's cohort was designated according to participant-reported clinical history. The germline CDR1 and CDR2 sequences are MNHEY and SVGAGI. This CDR3 contains 13 residues. The V and J ends lost 6 bases and 5 bases, in that order; junction bases with no gene match: 5. Sequenced by immunoSEQ multiplex PCR; TCRdb stores in-frame clones only, minus some. The sample consists of just over 300,000 clones, approximately 85% of them appearing once. This sequence originates from a man aged 25 to 45 who had recovered from COVID-19. The sequenced sample was PBMCs or T cells enriched from blood (not recorded which). The V and J genes are TRBV6-5 and TRBJ1-1; TRBD1 aligns across 8 bases. This CDR3 reads CASRRTGGTEAFF. The CDR3 bases are TGTGCCAGCAGGCGTACAGGGGGGACTGAAGCTTTCTTT.